A single sample is the source of the 16 T cell receptor beta chains below, sequenced in a study of cytomegalovirus exposure and HLA in healthy donors. The PCR ran on 60 Vbeta and 13 Jbeta primers. The repertoire was sequenced with immunoSEQ multiplex PCR; TCRdb's copy has only in-frame clones and lacks some. The sample consists of 90,000 to 120,000 clones, around 73% of them appearing once. Input material: PBMCs. These receptors all come from a man aged 30-40 years in good health and CMV-seronegative.

The rearrangement links TRBV15 to TRBJ2-2, with 8 positions matching TRBD1. V trimming: 5 bases; J trimming: 5 bases; junction bases outside the gene matches: 7. CDR1 is LNHNV and CDR2 is YYDKDF in the germline V gene (reference sequence). The CDR3 has 15 amino acids. The CDR3 sequence is CATSGQGTGTGELFF. The CDR3 DNA is TGTGCCACCAGCGGACAGGGCACGGGGACCGGGGAGCTGTTTTTT.

The chain carries TRBV5-1 and TRBJ1-1; no definite D call. Germline V gene sequence: CDR1 SGHRS, CDR2 YFSETQ. V was clipped by 0 bases and J by 3 bases, with 6 bases between them. The CDR3 is made up of 13 amino acids. CDR3 DNA: TGCGCCAGCAGCTTGGCCCAGGACACTGAAGCTTTCTTT. This translates into CASSLAQDTEAFF.

This clone appeared a few times. This chain uses TRBV28 with TRBJ2-7; 15 bases fit TRBD2. The CDR3 is 16 residues long. CDR1 and CDR2 (germline): MDHEN, SYDVKM. The V gene end was trimmed by 7 bases and the J gene end by 6 bases; junction bases not matched to a gene: 10. The CDR3 region is CASTARGTSGRREQYF. Here the CDR3 DNA reads TGTGCCAGCACCGCAAGGGGGACTAGCGGGAGGCGCGAGCAGTACTTC.

The V and J genes are TRBV7-6 and TRBJ2-1; tentative D call: TRBD2 (8 bases). Germline V gives CDR1 SGHVS, CDR2 FNYEAQ. This CDR3 comprises 15 residues. V lost 5 bases and J lost 4, with 15 bases in between. Written as DNA, the CDR3 is TGTGCCAGCAGCGCGGGGGGACAGACTTACAATGAGCAGTTCTTC. It yields the protein CASSAGGQTYNEQFF.

The V and J genes are TRBV27 and TRBJ2-1; TRBD2 matches 9 bases. The J segment lost 8 bases and the V segment lost 4 bases, leaving 6 bases of the junction unmatched. Germline CDR1 and CDR2: MNHEY and SMNVEV (reference sequence). The CDR3 spans 14 residues. The CDR3, as DNA: TGTGCCAGCAGTTGGGTAGCGGGAGCTGATGAGCAGTTCTTC. Translating it yields CASSWVAGADEQFF.

This clone has just a few counts. V is TRBV29-1 and J is TRBJ2-3, with TRBD1 identical over 7 bases. Germline assignment: CDR1 SQVTM and CDR2 ANQGSEA. Losses at the gene ends were 8 bases for V and 1 base for J; bases not matched to a gene: 6. The CDR3 totals 13 residues. In DNA, the CDR3 is TGCAGCTCGGACGGGACAGGCACAGATACGCAGTATTTT. Its translation: CSSDGTGTDTQYF.

DNA for the CDR3: TGTGCCAGTCTGGGGGGGAGCTCCTACAATGAGCAGTTCTTC. Its translation: CASLGGSSYNEQFF. V gene TRBV7-9 combines with J gene TRBJ2-1, with TRBD2 matching 7 bases. V gave up 9 bases and J gave up 0 bases; unmatched junction bases: 5. The germline gives CDR1 SEHNR, CDR2 FQNEAQ (reference sequence). This CDR3 comprises 14 residues.

This clone was found once. The rearrangement joins TRBV5-1 to TRBJ2-4; 10 nucleotides agree with TRBD2. Germline loops: CDR1 SGHRS, CDR2 YFSETQ. There are 20 residues in the CDR3. Trimming at V came to 3 bases and at J to 0 bases, leaving 15 bases not matched to a gene. CDR3 in DNA: TGCGCCAGCAGCTCTGGTCTAGCGGGAGCGTCGTCCGTAGCCAAAAACATTCAGTACTTC. Translation gives CASSSGLAGASSVAKNIQYF.

This chain links TRBV28 with TRBJ2-6; D is ambiguous. The length of the CDR3 is 16 residues. V lost 4 bases to trimming and J lost 2 bases, with 12 bases between them. The germline V gene encodes CDR1 MDHEN and CDR2 SYDVKM. CDR3: CASSSAGRTGANVLTF. CDR3 DNA: TGTGCCAGCAGTTCCGCAGGCCGAACTGGGGCCAACGTCCTGACTTTC.

This clone was counted only a few times. V usage is TRBV4-1 and J usage is TRBJ1-4; D not resolved. CDR3 size: 15 residues. Germline V gene lookup returns CDR1 MGHRA and CDR2 YSYEKL. The V end was cut by 0 bases, the J end by 3 bases, with 8 bases between. The CDR3 DNA is TGCGCCAGCAGCCAAGATCGGCAGGCTAATGAAAAACTGTTTTTT. Its translation: CASSQDRQANEKLFF.

V is TRBV10-2 and J is TRBJ2-2; 10 bases are shared with TRBD2. The CDR3 runs 15 residues. Per germline, CDR1 WSHSY and CDR2 SAAADI. Trimming at V came to 6 bases and at J to 4 bases, leaving 5 bases not matched to a gene. The CDR3 DNA is TGCGCCAGCAGACCTAGCGGGGGTTCCACCGGGGAGCTGTTTTTT. It is translated as CASRPSGGSTGELFF.

V is TRBV18 and J is TRBJ1-5, with D unclear. This CDR3 region has 15 residues. Germline CDR1 is KGHSH and CDR2 is LQKENI. Trimming left V 2 bases short and J 0 bases short, with 8 bases between. The CDR3 spells CASSPYQDSNQPQHF. Here the CDR3 DNA reads TGTGCCAGCTCACCATACCAGGATAGCAATCAGCCCCAGCATTTT.

This chain joins TRBV1 and TRBJ2-7; TRBD1 is the table's D call, not checked against the DNA. TRBV1 is classified as a pseudogene. The CDR3 loop spans 16 amino acids. CDR3 nucleotides: TGCACCAGCAGCCGACCCAGGGGGCTCGTCTTTTACGAGCAGTACTTC. Translation: CTSSRPRGLVFYEQYF.

This clone has a handful of counts. This chain connects TRBV2 to TRBJ2-7; tentatively, D is TRBD2 (5 bases). The CDR3 consists of 12 residues. The germline V gene has CDR1 SNHLY and CDR2 FYNNEI. Trimming left V 4 bases short and J 1 base short, with 5 bases between. CDR3 protein: CASSGGSYEQYF. Written as DNA, the CDR3 is TGTGCCAGCAGTGGAGGGTCCTACGAGCAGTACTTC.

CDR3 residues: CATATDNYGYTF. Here the CDR3 DNA reads TGTGCCACCGCCACAGATAACTATGGCTACACCTTC. This chain joins TRBV2 and TRBJ1-2; no firm D call. The CDR3 consists of 12 residues. Trimming left V 10 bases short and J 1 base short, with 10 bases between. Germline CDR1 reads SNHLY; CDR2 reads FYNNEI.

This rearrangement joins TRBV27 to TRBJ1-5; D perhaps matches TRBD1 (5 bases). The CDR3 has 14 amino acids. Germline values: CDR1 MNHEY, CDR2 SMNVEV (reference sequence). Trimming took off 1 base at V and 4 bases at J, with 8 bases between the two ends. The DNA of the CDR3 is TGTGCCAGCAGTTTATGGGGGGGAAATCAGCCCCAGCATTTT. As protein: CASSLWGGNQPQHF.